The 8 T cell receptor beta chains in this list originate from one sample, sequenced in a study of identical twins. TCRdb analysed the 5' RACE reads with MiXCR anew, one entry per CDR3 protein. The data show about 220,000 distinct CDR3 sequences, with roughly a tenth seen just once and approximately 5.1% held by the top ten. The sequenced sample consisted of memory (CD45RO+) T cells sorted from blood. The receptors derive from a woman between 18 and 29 years old in good health.

This clonotype occurred many times. The J gene is TRBJ2-1, the V gene TRBV5-1; tentatively, D is TRBD1 or TRBD2 (5 bases each). Deletions cut 2 bases from V and 0 bases from J, with 18 bases between. The CDR3 extends over 18 amino acids. Germline CDR1 and CDR2: SGHRS and YFSETQ. CDR3 sequence reads: CASSFPPPGARSYNEQFF. DNA for the CDR3: TGCGCCAGCAGCTTCCCCCCCCCCGGGGCTCGCTCCTACAATGAGCAGTTCTTC.

Comment on this clonotype: A junction boundary mismatches the germline segment, possibly from a read error. DNA for the CDR3: TGTGCCTGCAGTTTTTATGGGACAGGGGATCTGGGCACAGATACGCAGTATTTT. It codes for CACSFYGTGDLGTDTQYF. This chain uses TRBV2 with TRBJ2-3, with 10 nucleotides matching TRBD1. Per germline, CDR1 SNHLY and CDR2 FYNNEI. The CDR3 is 18 residues long.

This clonotype was seen at least ten times. The CDR3 loop is CASSLEGRTGTSGDYGYTF. For the CDR3, the DNA is TGCGCCAGCAGCTTGGAAGGGCGGACAGGGACTTCCGGAGACTATGGCTACACCTTC. This chain joins TRBV5-1 and TRBJ1-2, with 8 bases lining up with TRBD1. The junction had 16 bases not matched to a gene; V was cut back by 0 bases and J by 3 bases. Germline V gives CDR1 SGHRS, CDR2 YFSETQ. The CDR3 is 19 amino acids.

This chain links TRBV11-2 with TRBJ2-7, with a tentative D call TRBD1 (7 bases). Deletions cut 0 bases from V and 2 bases from J, with 11 bases between. CDR1 SGHAT and CDR2 FQNNGV come from the germline V gene. The CDR3 has 15 amino acids. CDR3 DNA: TGTGCCAGCAGCTTAGAGGGCAGGGGGGCCTACGAGCAGTACTTC. The encoded protein is CASSLEGRGAYEQYF.

In its sample, this clonotype was seen many times. This sequence joins TRBV5-6 and TRBJ2-1; 13 positions match TRBD2. With 0 bases clipped from V and 9 bases from J, the junction kept 3 bases outside the gene matches. Germline values: CDR1 SGHDT, CDR2 YYEEEE. CDR3 length: 15 residues. The CDR3 loop is CASSLVGLAGVEQFF. CDR3 bases: TGTGCCAGCAGCTTGGTCGGACTAGCGGGAGTTGAGCAGTTCTTC.

This clonotype was seen only a few times. The rearrangement joins TRBV7-9 to TRBJ1-3; D call uncertain. This CDR3 region has 15 residues. The V end was cut by 8 bases, the J end by 0 bases, with 14 bases between. The germline gives CDR1 SEHNR, CDR2 FQNEAQ (reference sequence). CDR3 DNA sequence: TGTGCCAGCCCTGTGAGGGCCATCTCTGGAAACACCATATATTTT. This encodes CASPVRAISGNTIYF.

This clonotype has only a few counts. This chain joins TRBV5-1 and TRBJ2-5, with 9 bases lining up with TRBD1. Germline loops: CDR1 SGHRS, CDR2 YFSETQ. J gave up 7 bases and V 4 bases, and 8 bases lay outside the gene matches. The length of the CDR3 is 14 residues. As DNA, the CDR3 is TGCGCCAGCAGCCCCGATTTACAGGGGGCGACCCAGTACTTC. Translation: CASSPDLQGATQYF.

The chain joins TRBV4-2 to TRBJ1-2; D unresolved. The CDR3 contains 16 residues. CDR1 and CDR2 from the germline V gene are LGHNA and YNFKEQ. Trimming left V 7 bases short and J 0 bases short, with 18 bases between. CDR3 in amino acids: CASTLSYGLANYGYTF. The CDR3 DNA reads as TGTGCCAGCACCCTTTCTTACGGCTTAGCTAACTATGGCTACACCTTC.